This T cell receptor (beta chain) was found in a study of cytomegalovirus exposure and HLA in healthy donors (dated by TCRdb to 2015 to 2018). Background for the entire study: According to an earlier analysis of a few hundred of the donors, roughly 180 million T cells yielded 117 million unique TCR beta sequences and approximately 300 Gb of sequence data. Five DR-DQ haplotypes were handled as single units for association and clustering, since linkage in the cohort was strong. To predict cytomegalovirus infection status, the study combined high-throughput TCR immunosequencing, statistical association of individual TCRs with disease status, and machine learning. Class I and class II HLA loci were covered by the typing at four-digit resolution. A later genetic analysis took genome-wide SNP genotypes for about 55% of the 666 donors and used that subset as a discovery cohort. Around 320 gigabases of sequencing data and 70 million to 85 million unique TCR sequences were included in an early release covering about 700 HLA-typed donors. Donor age, sex, ethnicity and CMV serostatus were collected together with the repertoire data. A later analysis re-analyzed previously published TCR beta repertoires from about 600 donors and added high-resolution HLA genotyping to study TCR occurrence patterns. Using immunosequencing, the study profiled T cell repertoires from 666 subjects and related those repertoires to cytomegalovirus serostatus. In the later analysis, no new phenotypic data were used to find candidate immune exposures; instead, reliance was placed on TCR beta sequences and their occurrence across donors. To decide whether each TCR beta V gene segment behaved as functional or pseudogenic, an earlier analysis of approximately 600 of the donors relied on high-throughput TCR beta sequencing. Every repertoire in the discovery cohort had been generated on one and the same sequencing platform. Of the 300 to 450 genotyped donors, over 65% fell in the genetic ancestry cluster associated with self-reported Caucasian donors. In addition to the first cohort of around 670 subjects, a separate validation cohort of 100 to 150 different subjects was used. Across some 400 genotyped donors of the cohort, an average of approximately 200,000 unique TCR beta nucleotide sequences per donor were sequenced, and about a sixth of those sequences were non-productive. The study aimed to test whether signatures of past pathogen exposure could be identified by cataloging public T cell receptors. Typing coverage varied by locus: roughly 620-640 donors for A, B, C, DRB1 and DQB1; 522 for DQA1; nearly 610 for DPA1; roughly 470 for DPB1.

Overall study results and their limits: CMV serostatus was the only immune exposure information available for the cohort. In vitro tests confirmed that a few of the cytomegalovirus-associated TCR beta chains recognize cytomegalovirus antigens. When HLA alleles, especially DR and DQ, strongly co-occurred, attributing TCR associations to individual alleles was difficult. A cluster of highly shared sequence variants was judged likely to represent a technical artifact of the sequencing pipeline. Because some donors lacked HLA typing at each locus, the association tests relied only on the typed subset. The study listed 170 or so TCR beta chains as associated with cytomegalovirus. This cohort had only TCR beta chains sequenced, and the lack of alpha or paired-chain data limited which features could be detected. In a later analysis, most CMV-associated TCR beta chains were found to appear HLA-restricted, with HLA associations seemingly driven largely by CMV exposure. In a later genetic analysis, fewer N-insertions in productive TCRs were reported among donors in an Asian-associated ancestry cluster than the roughly 710-donor mean. Because counts were too low, some 17 rarely observed V segments, including chromosome 9 orphons, were left out of the earlier analysis of 587 of the donors. The classifier was reported to diagnose cytomegalovirus status with high specificity and sensitivity in both the original and validation cohorts. Linkage disequilibrium might explain the correlated functional status among segregating V segments, but an unknown experimental factor could not be ruled out. In a later analysis, HLA-associated TCR beta chains were found to be more clonally expanded and to have lower generation probabilities than equally common non-associated chains. A later analysis associated about 17,000 TCR beta sequences with specific HLA alleles at a false discovery rate of 0.05. Most TCR sequences were observed very rarely across donors, whereas some public TCRs were present in many individuals. An association between a missense DCLRE1C variant and V-gene and J-gene trimming of TCR beta chains was found in a later genetic analysis and replicated in an independent cohort. In a later analysis, TCR association rates were found to vary across HLA loci, with the most associated TCRs seen for DRB1 alleles and the fewest for HLA-C alleles. According to a later analysis, parvovirus B19, influenza, CMV and Epstein-Barr virus appeared linked to several top co-occurrence clusters. A further reported finding was that TCR beta sequences accurately predicted the HLA-A and HLA-B alleles for most subjects in the first cohort. Sequencing depth was assumed to be roughly uniform across donors in the presence/absence analyses, though that assumption may not hold. It was suggested by the authors that the approach could potentially be generalized to other disease states and immunological phenotypes. In an earlier analysis of a few hundred of the donors, most TCR beta V segments were observed in productive rearrangements about 87% or about 30% of the time, broadly matching IMGT annotations. Some IMGT-functional V segments, including TRBV6-2 and TRBV6-3, could not be told apart with the 87-base-pair reads, so those segments were excluded.

In total, just over 650 healthy bone marrow donors made up the cohort. At the time of sampling, all cohort members were nominally healthy, though unrecorded immune exposures were likely present. The donor tested CMV seropositive and was one of the 289 seropositive cohort members. Each donor provided a peripheral blood sample, and peripheral blood mononuclear cells were used for TCR beta sequencing. The Qiagen DNeasy Blood Extraction Kit was used to extract genomic DNA from the blood cell samples. The library was produced with the immunoSEQ multiplex PCR assay. A mixture of 60 forward primers for TCR Vbeta segments and 13 reverse primers for TCR Jbeta segments was used in the multiplex PCR. The CDR3 region of rearranged TCR beta genes was amplified from genomic DNA with a multiplex PCR assay. Amplified TCR beta libraries were sequenced as 87-base-pair reads on the Illumina HiSeq System. The authors processed their data as follows. In a later analysis, some 80 million unique TCR beta chains were counted across the 500 to 850 repertoires, and approximately 11 million of these chains were shared by at least two donors. Raw reads were error-corrected and collapsed into unique sequences by a nearest-neighbor algorithm in which closely related sequences were merged to remove PCR and sequencing errors. To assign V, D and J gene segments, CDR3 sequences were aligned to IMGT reference sequences. For a sequence to be retained, a match of at least six nucleotides to both a V gene segment and a J gene segment was required. A rearrangement counted as productive if the CDR3 had no stop codons and remained in frame with V and J, and every other rearrangement counted as non-productive. CDR3 was defined according to IMGT convention as the region running from the second conserved V-encoded cysteine to the conserved J-encoded phenylalanine. The earlier analysis of about 590 of the donors excluded sequences that lacked an unambiguous match to a single V gene segment. In an earlier analysis of some 590 of the donors, a V segment was called functional when productive rearrangements were above 56.7%, and segregating when the standard deviation between donors exceeded 5%. A statistical classification framework was developed to diagnose cytomegalovirus status using the catalog of TCR beta chain sequences. In a later analysis, TCR nucleotide sequences were compared against IMGT/GENE-DB human TR gene sequences so that V and J genes could be assigned. Using the TCRdist pipeline, a later analysis assigned CDR3 sequences along with most-parsimonious VDJ recombination scenarios. A later analysis defined each TCR beta chain by its CDR3 amino acid sequence plus V-gene family, and excluded reads lacking a unique V-gene family. To address suspected cross-contamination and a sequencing artifact, a later analysis removed roughly 640 highly shared, low-generation-probability nucleotide sequences. In a later analysis, a clonal expansion index was calculated for each public chain from normalized within-repertoire ranks of inferred template counts. A later analysis computed generation probabilities with a VDJ recombination model fitted to out-of-frame rearrangements, and checked the results against IGoR. Hypergeometric tests were used in a later analysis to score TCR-TCR, TCR-HLA and TCR-CMV co-occurrence, with a repertoire-size bias correction applied to the TCR pairs. In a later analysis, false discovery rates were estimated by permuting HLA or CMV assignments 20 times. In a later analysis, co-occurring TCRs were grouped with DBSCAN, and TCRdist sequence similarity was added when clustering was performed within HLA-allele-positive subsets. Repertoires with fewer than 30,000 or more than 120,000 public chains were left out of co-occurrence clustering, as were about five repertoires with anomalous nucleotide sharing. TCRdb took this table from immuneACCESS and kept in-frame rearrangements with V and J called. Such tables lack part of the clones; where checked against another copy, unresolved V genes explain under half of the gap, and the rest is unexplained. V and J calls and clone size are copied from that table; D and trimming were computed from the DNA. The sample contains about 220,000 clones, roughly 82% of them found a single time. Together, the top ten hold 4.5% to 6% of the sample.

As for this clone: Its specific antigen is unknown. One base away there is no much larger clone; base qualities are not given.

CDR1 MRHNA and CDR2 SNTAGT are derived from the germline V gene. Taken from cysteine to phenylalanine, the CDR3 has 13 residues. Of all the DNA, just the CDR3 is kept, 39 bases in frame from base 1. V is cut back by 4 bases and J by 5 bases, with 2 bases in the junction unmatched. The sequence is built from TRBV6-4 and TRBJ1-5; TRBD1 aligns with 7 central bases. The receptor's source is a woman between 40 and 50 years old in good health and CMV-seropositive. The source material was PBMCs. The nucleotide sequence is given as TGTGCCAGCAGTGCAGACAGGGATCAGCCCCAGCATTTT. Its amino acids are CASSADRDQPQHF.